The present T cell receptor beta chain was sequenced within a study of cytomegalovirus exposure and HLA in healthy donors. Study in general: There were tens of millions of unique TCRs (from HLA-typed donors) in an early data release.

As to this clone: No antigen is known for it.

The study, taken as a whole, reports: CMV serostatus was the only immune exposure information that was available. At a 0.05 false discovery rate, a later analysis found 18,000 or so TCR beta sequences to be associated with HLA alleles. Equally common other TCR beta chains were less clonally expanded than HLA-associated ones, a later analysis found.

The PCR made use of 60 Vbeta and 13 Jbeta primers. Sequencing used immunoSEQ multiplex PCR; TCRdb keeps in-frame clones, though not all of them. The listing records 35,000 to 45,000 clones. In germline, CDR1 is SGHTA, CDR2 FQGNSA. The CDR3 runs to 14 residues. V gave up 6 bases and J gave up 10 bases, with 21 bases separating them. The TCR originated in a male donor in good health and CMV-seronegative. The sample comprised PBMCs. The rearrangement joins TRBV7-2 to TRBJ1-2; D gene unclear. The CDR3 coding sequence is TGTGCCAGCAGGGAGCCCGAGACGATATGTGACTACACCTTC. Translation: CASREPETICDYTF.